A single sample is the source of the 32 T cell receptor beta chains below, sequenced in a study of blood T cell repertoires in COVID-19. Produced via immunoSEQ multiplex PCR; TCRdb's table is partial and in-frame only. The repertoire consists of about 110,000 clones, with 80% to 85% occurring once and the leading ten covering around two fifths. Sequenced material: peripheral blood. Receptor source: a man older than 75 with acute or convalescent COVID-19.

CDR3 DNA: TGTGCCAGCAGCCAAGATCTCCTAGCGGAGGTCCAAGAGACCCAGTACTTC. Protein: CASSQDLLAEVQETQYF. J is TRBJ2-5 and V is TRBV3-1 (or the pseudogene TRBV3-2), with 7 bases fitting TRBD2. The germline CDR1 and CDR2 sequences are LGHDT and YNNKEL (reference sequence). Trimming cost V 0 bases and J 1 base; bases outside gene matches: 8. This CDR3 is built from 17 residues.

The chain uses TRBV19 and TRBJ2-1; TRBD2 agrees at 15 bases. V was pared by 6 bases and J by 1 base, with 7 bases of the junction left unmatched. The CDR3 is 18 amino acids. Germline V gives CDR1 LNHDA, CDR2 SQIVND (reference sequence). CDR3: CASRRTSGRAGSYNEQFF. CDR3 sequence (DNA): TGTGCCAGTAGGAGGACTAGCGGGAGGGCCGGGTCCTACAATGAGCAGTTCTTC.

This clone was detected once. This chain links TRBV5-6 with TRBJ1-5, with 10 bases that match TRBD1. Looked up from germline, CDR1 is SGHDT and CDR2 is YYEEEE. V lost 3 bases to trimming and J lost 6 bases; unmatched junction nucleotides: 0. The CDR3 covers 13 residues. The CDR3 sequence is CASSWDRGQPQHF. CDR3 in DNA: TGTGCCAGCAGCTGGGACAGGGGTCAGCCCCAGCATTTT.

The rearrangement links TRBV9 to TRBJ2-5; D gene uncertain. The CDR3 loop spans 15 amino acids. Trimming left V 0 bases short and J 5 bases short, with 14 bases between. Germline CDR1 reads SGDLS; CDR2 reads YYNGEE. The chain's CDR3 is CASSVGPEGRETQYF. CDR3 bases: TGTGCCAGCAGCGTAGGGCCAGAAGGCAGGGAGACCCAGTACTTC.

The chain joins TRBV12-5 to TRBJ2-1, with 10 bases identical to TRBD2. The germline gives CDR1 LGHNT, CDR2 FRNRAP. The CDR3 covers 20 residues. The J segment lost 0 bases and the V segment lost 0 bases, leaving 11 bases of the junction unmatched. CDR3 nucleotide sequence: TGTGCTAGTGGTTTGGTAATAGGGACCAGCGGGAGGGCCTCCTACAATGAGCAGTTCTTC. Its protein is CASGLVIGTSGRASYNEQFF. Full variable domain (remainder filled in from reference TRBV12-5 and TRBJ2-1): DARVTQTPRHKVTEMGQEVTMRCQPILGHNTVFWYRQTMMQGLELLAYFRNRAPLDDSGMPKDRFSAEMPDATLATLKIQPSEPRDSAVYFCASGLVIGTSGRASYNEQFFGPGTRLTVL.

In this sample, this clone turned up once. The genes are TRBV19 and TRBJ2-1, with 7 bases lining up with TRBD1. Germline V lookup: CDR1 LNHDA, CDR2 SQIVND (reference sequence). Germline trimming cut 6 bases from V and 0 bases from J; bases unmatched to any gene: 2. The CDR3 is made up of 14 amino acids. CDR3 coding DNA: TGTGCCAGTAGCAGGGACAGCTCCTACAATGAGCAGTTCTTC. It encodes CASSRDSSYNEQFF.

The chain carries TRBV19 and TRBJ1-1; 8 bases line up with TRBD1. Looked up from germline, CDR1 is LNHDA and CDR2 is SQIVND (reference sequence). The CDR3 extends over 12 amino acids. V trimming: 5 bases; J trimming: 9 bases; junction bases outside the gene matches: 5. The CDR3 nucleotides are TGTGCCAGTAGTCCGCGACAGGGGAAAGCTTTCTTT. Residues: CASSPRQGKAFF.

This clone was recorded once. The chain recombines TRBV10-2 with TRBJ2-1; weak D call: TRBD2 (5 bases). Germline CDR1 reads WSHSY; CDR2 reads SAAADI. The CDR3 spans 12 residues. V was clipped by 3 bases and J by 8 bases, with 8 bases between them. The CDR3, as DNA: TGCGCCAGCAGTGACCCGAGGGATGAGCAGTTCTTC. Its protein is CASSDPRDEQFF.

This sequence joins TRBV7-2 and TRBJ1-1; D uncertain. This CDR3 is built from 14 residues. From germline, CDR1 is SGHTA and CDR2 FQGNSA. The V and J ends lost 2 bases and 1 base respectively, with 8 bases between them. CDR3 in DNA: TGTGCCAGCAGCTTATACTCCGGGAACACTGAAGCTTTCTTT. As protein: CASSLYSGNTEAFF.

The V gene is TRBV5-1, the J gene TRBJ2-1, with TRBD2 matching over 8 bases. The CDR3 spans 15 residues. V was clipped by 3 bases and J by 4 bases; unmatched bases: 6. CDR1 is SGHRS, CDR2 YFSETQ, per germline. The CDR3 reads CASSSTSGTYNEQFF. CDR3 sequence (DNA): TGCGCCAGCAGCTCTACTAGCGGAACGTACAATGAGCAGTTCTTC.

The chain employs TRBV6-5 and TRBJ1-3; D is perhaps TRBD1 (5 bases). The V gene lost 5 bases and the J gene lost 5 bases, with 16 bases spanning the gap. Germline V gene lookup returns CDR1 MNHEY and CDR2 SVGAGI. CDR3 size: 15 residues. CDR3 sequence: CASSPGAGKRNTIYF. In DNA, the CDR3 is TGTGCCAGCAGTCCTGGGGCAGGAAAACGAAACACCATATATTTT.

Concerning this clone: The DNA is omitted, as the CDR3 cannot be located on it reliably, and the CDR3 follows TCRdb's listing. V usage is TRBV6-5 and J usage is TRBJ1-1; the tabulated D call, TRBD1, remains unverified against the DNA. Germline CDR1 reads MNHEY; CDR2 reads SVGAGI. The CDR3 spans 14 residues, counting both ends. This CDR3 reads CASRYSVGQGATFF.

In DNA, the CDR3 is TGTGCCAGCAGCCAAGGGCCCAGTTCCTACGAGCAGTACTTC. Its translation is CASSQGPSSYEQYF. The chain uses TRBV4-2 and TRBJ2-7; D not certain. Germline loops: CDR1 LGHNA, CDR2 YNFKEQ. Trimming shortened V by 1 base and J by 1 base, and 8 bases separated the two germline ends. The CDR3 contains 14 residues.

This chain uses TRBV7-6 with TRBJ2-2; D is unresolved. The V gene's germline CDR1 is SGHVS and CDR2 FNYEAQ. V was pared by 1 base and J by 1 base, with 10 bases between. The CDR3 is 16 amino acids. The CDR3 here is CASSLGAKLNTGELFF. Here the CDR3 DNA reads TGTGCCAGCAGCTTAGGCGCAAAGTTGAACACCGGGGAGCTGTTTTTT.

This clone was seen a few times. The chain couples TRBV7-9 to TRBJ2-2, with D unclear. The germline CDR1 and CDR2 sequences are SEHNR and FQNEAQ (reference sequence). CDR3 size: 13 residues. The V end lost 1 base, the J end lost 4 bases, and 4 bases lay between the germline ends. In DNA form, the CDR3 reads TGTGCCAGCAGCTTAGTCCTCACCGGGGAGCTGTTTTTT. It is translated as CASSLVLTGELFF.

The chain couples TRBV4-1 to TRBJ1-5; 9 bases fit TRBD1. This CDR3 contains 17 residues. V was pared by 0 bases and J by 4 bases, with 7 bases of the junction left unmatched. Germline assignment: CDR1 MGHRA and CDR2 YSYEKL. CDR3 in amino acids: CASSQDADRGRNQPQHF. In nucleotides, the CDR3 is TGCGCCAGCAGCCAAGACGCGGACAGGGGACGGAATCAGCCCCAGCATTTT.

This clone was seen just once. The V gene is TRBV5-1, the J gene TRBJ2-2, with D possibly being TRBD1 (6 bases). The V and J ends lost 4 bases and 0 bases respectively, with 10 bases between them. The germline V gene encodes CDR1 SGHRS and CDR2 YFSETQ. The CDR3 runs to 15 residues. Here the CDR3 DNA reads TGCGCCAGCAGCGAGAGGACAGCGAACACCGGGGAGCTGTTTTTT. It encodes CASSERTANTGELFF.

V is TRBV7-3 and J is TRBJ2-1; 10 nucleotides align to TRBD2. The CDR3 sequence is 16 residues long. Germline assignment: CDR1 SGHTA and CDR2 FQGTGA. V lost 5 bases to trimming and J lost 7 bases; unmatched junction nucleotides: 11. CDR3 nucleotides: TGTGCCAGCAGCCCAACTGGAGCGGGAGGGCTTAATGAGCAGTTCTTC. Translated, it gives CASSPTGAGGLNEQFF.

The CDR3 spells CASSKGRSQETQYF. Here the CDR3 DNA reads TGTGCCAGCAGCAAGGGGAGGAGTCAAGAGACCCAGTACTTC. The chain is built from TRBV9 and TRBJ2-5, with a possible D match to TRBD2 (6 bases). Trimming left V 4 bases short and J 2 bases short, with 12 bases between. Germline V gene sequence: CDR1 SGDLS, CDR2 YYNGEE. This CDR3 spans 14 amino acids.

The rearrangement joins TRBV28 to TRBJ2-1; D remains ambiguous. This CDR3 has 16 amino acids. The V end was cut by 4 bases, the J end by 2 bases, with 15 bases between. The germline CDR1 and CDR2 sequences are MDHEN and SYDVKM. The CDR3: CASSSLALTTYNEQFF. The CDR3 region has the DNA TGTGCCAGCAGTTCGTTGGCCCTCACAACCTACAATGAGCAGTTCTTC.

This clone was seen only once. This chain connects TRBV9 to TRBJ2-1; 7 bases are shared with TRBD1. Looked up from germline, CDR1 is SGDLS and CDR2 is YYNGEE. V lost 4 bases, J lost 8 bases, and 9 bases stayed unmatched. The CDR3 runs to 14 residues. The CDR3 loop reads CASSPRQGRDEQFF. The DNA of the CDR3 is TGTGCCAGCAGCCCTCGACAGGGTAGGGATGAGCAGTTCTTC.

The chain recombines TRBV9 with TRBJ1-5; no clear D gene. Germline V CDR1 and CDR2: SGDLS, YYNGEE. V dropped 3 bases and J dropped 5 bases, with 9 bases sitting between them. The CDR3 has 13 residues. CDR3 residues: CASSGTADQPQHF. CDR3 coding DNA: TGTGCCAGCAGCGGTACGGCGGATCAGCCCCAGCATTTT.

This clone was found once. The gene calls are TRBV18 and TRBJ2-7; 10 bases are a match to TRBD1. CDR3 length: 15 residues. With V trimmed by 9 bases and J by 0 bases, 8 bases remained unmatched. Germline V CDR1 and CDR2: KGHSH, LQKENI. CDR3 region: CASQNDRGLSYEQYF. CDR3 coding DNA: TGTGCCAGTCAAAATGACAGGGGGCTCTCCTACGAGCAGTACTTC.

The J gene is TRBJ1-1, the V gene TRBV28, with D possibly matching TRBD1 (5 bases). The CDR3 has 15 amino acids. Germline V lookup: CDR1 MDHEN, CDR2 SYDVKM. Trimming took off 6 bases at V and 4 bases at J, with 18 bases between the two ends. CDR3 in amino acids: CASSRRGGWITEAFF. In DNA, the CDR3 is TGTGCCAGCAGCCGACGGGGGGGATGGATCACTGAAGCTTTCTTT.

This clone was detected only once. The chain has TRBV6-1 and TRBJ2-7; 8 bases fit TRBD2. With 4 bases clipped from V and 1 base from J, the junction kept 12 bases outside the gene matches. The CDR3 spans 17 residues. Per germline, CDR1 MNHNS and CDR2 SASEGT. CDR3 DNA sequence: TGTGCCAGCAGTGGCCCCTTCGGTAGCGGGATATCCTACGAGCAGTACTTC. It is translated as CASSGPFGSGISYEQYF.

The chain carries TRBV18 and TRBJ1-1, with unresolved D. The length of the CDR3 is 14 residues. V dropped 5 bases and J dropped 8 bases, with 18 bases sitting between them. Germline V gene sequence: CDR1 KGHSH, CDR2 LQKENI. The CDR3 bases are TGTGCCAGCTCATCCCTACCTTCCGAAGTGGAAGCTTTCTTT. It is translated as CASSSLPSEVEAFF.

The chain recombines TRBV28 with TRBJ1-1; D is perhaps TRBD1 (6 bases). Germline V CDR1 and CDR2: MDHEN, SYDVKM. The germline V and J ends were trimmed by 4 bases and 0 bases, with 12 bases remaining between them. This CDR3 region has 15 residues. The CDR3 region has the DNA TGTGCCAGCAGTTCCTGGACAGTCTTGAACACTGAAGCTTTCTTT. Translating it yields CASSSWTVLNTEAFF.

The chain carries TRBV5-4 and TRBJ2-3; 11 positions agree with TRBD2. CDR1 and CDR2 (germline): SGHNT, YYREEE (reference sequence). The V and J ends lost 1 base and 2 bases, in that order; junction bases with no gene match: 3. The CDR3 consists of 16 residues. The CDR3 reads CASSLRLAGPTDTQYF. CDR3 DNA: TGTGCCAGCAGCTTGAGACTAGCGGGGCCCACAGATACGCAGTATTTT.

The CDR3 loop reads CASSPVSGNEQYF. In DNA, the CDR3 is TGTGCCAGCAGCCCCGTCTCGGGAAACGAGCAGTACTTC. V usage is TRBV7-3 and J usage is TRBJ2-7, with D possibly being TRBD2 (5 bases). Trimming took off 5 bases at V and 5 bases at J, with 13 bases between the two ends. Per germline, CDR1 SGHTA and CDR2 FQGTGA. This CDR3 spans 13 amino acids.

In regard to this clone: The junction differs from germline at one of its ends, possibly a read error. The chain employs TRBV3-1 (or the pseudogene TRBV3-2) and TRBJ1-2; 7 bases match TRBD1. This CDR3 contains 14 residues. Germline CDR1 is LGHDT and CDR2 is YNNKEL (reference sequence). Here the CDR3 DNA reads TGTGCCAACAGCCTTCTAGACAGGGAGTATGGCTACACCTTC. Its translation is CANSLLDREYGYTF.

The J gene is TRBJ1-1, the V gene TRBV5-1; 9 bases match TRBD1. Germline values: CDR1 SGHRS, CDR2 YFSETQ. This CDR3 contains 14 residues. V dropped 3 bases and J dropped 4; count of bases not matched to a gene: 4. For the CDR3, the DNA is TGCGCCAGCAGCTCGAGGACAGGGGTCACTGAAGCTTTCTTT. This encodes CASSSRTGVTEAFF.

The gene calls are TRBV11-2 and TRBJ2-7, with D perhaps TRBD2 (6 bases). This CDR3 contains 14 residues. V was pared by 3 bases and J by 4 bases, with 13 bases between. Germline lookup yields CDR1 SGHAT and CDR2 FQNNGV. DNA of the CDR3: TGTGCCAGCAGCTTTGGATCCGGGAGATACGAGCAGTACTTC. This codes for CASSFGSGRYEQYF.